This note documents a single T cell receptor beta chain sequence. This sample is part of a study of blood T cell repertoires in COVID-19. About the research overall: Italy, Spain and the United States were the sources of the convalescent and acute COVID-19 samples. Sources were T cells, B-cell-depleted T cells, or PBMCs; the material itself was cDNA or gDNA.

Per the study methods: Reference gene primer amplification gave nucleated cell count estimates. Assay used: immunoSEQ multiplex PCR; TCRdb lists only in-frame clones, some missing. V, J and clone size are taken as reported in that table, and D and trimming were inferred from the DNA itself. The sample has under 250,000 clones, 70% to 85% seen once. Material for sequencing was peripheral blood. This receptor was obtained from a man in his forties or fifties with active or convalescent COVID-19.

CDR3 DNA sequence: TGTGCCAGCAGCTTGGGACTAGCGGGTACCTACGAGCAGTACTTC. Translated: CASSLGLAGTYEQYF. The chain combines TRBV13 with TRBJ2-7, with 12 bases aligning to TRBD2. There are 15 residues in the CDR3. The V segment lost 3 bases and the J segment 2 bases; nucleotides outside the gene matches: 2. The germline V gene encodes CDR1 PRHDT and CDR2 FYEKMQ (reference sequence).